The clone carrying this T cell receptor (beta chain) was seen more than once but under ten times. Its antigen is unknown. This sample also contains other DNA sequences that code for the same CDR3. This entry belongs to a study of beta chain features in type 1 diabetes. Study-wide results and caveats: Moderate yet significant TCRB CDR3 shortening was seen in Type 1 diabetes patients in all four CD4+ subsets.

The whole isolated RNA underwent reverse transcription, so sequencing captured expressed TCRB transcripts. The repertoire was sequenced with immunoSEQ multiplex PCR; TCRdb's copy has only in-frame clones and lacks some. The table includes under 300,000 clones, about 24% detected once. This CDR3 is 13 amino acids long. In germline, CDR1 is KGHSH, CDR2 LQKENI. Germline trimming cut 4 bases from V and 3 bases from J; bases unmatched to any gene: 0. This TCR derives from a woman in her twenties or thirties with type 1 diabetes. The sample consisted of naive CD4+ T cells from blood. This chain links TRBV18 with TRBJ2-5; 9 nucleotides align to TRBD1. The CDR3 sequence is CASSRDREETQYF. The DNA for the CDR3 is TGTGCCAGCTCACGGGACAGGGAAGAGACCCAGTACTTC.